This T cell receptor beta chain was captured by sequencing in a study of cytomegalovirus exposure and HLA in healthy donors. To note about this clone: Its antigen is undetermined.

V trimming: 0 bases; J trimming: 9 bases; junction bases outside the gene matches: 3. The germline V gene encodes CDR1 LGHNA and CDR2 YSLEER. The CDR3 has 16 amino acids. Amplification used 60 Vbeta primers and 13 Jbeta primers. Assay: immunoSEQ multiplex PCR; the TCRdb copy retains only in-frame clones and omits some. The data show more than 150,000 clones, 77% seen once. Study-level results: A missense DCLRE1C variant was associated with V- and J-gene trimming of TCR beta chains in a later analysis, and an independent cohort replicated the association. Further analysis was carried out later, and it showed several of the most significant clusters appearing linked to common viral pathogens. In a later analysis, approximately 18,000 TCR beta sequences were associated with HLA alleles at 0.05 false discovery rate.

The sequencing sample was made of PBMCs. This TCR was recovered from a young man in good health and CMV-seronegative. This chain links TRBV4-3 with TRBJ2-2; 14 bases match TRBD2. In DNA, the CDR3 is TGCGCCAGCAGCCAAGACAGGACTAGCGGGAGGCGGGAGCTGTTTTTT. Translated, it gives CASSQDRTSGRRELFF.